The 15 T cell receptor beta chains presented below share a single source sample, sequenced in a study of breast tumors, draining lymph nodes, adjacent tissues (dated by TCRdb to 2015 to 2016). Lymph node samples came from the axillary draining lymph nodes of breast cancer patients. The method behind the library was multiplex PCR. Sequencer: Illumina HiSeq 2000. TCRdb reprocessing: public reads trimmed at Q25 with fastp, clones called with MiXCR, in-frame beta chains kept. For every CDR3 protein sequence, its rows merge into one entry that carries the most common genes and DNA. The table for this sample lists 290,000 or so distinct CDR3 sequences; 30% of them were counted only once. The ten largest clonotypes hold 0.85% to 1.2% of the sample. Sequenced input: axillary lymph node tissue. These receptors all stem from a female donor with breast cancer. Some clones in this sample may be carry-over from other donors' samples.

This clonotype was counted many times. V is TRBV20-1 and J is TRBJ2-2; possible D gene TRBD2, 6 bases. The CDR3 length is 20 residues. Trimming left V 4 bases short and J 1 base short, with 28 bases between. Germline V gene sequence: CDR1 DFQATT, CDR2 SNEGSKA (reference sequence). The CDR3 is CSAKYLNSRSLAVNTGELFF. In DNA, the CDR3 is TGCAGTGCTAAGTACCTAAACTCCCGGTCCTTAGCGGTGAACACCGGGGAGCTGTTTTTT.

Regarding this clonotype: A junction boundary mismatches the germline segment, possibly from a read error. The chain couples TRBV10-2 to TRBJ2-2; TRBD2 matches 9 bases. Germline assignment: CDR1 WSHSY and CDR2 SAAADI. The CDR3 is made up of 14 amino acids. CDR3 residues: CAGSSGRVTGELFF. CDR3 bases: TGCGCCGGCAGTAGCGGGAGAGTCACCGGGGAGCTGTTTTTT.

This clonotype was picked up one time. The gene calls are TRBV20-1 and TRBJ2-5; no clear D gene. The germline V and J ends were trimmed by 1 base and 4 bases, with 16 bases remaining between them. CDR3 length equals 15 residues. The V gene's germline CDR1 is DFQATT and CDR2 SNEGSKA (reference sequence). The CDR3 spells CSARVGVGLSETQYF. The CDR3 nucleotides are TGCAGTGCTAGAGTTGGGGTGGGCTTATCAGAGACCCAGTACTTC.

This clonotype has only a few counts. The chain employs TRBV3-1 and TRBJ2-1; D is perhaps TRBD1 (6 bases). The CDR3 length is 15 residues. V was pared by 2 bases and J by 4 bases, with 12 bases between. Germline V gene data show CDR1 as LGHDT and CDR2 as YNNKEL (reference sequence). CDR3 DNA sequence: TGTGCCAGCAGCCAATCCCCAGGGGTTTACAATGAGCAGTTCTTC. Translating gives CASSQSPGVYNEQFF.

The rearrangement links TRBV16 to TRBJ2-7; TRBD1 might be the D (6 bases). CDR3 length: 12 amino acids. Germline CDR1 and CDR2: KGHSY and FQNENV. The germline V and J ends were trimmed by 7 bases and 4 bases, with 11 bases remaining between them. The CDR3: CASTRDTYEQYF. The CDR3 bases are TGTGCCAGCACCCGGGACACTTACGAGCAGTACTTC.

This clonotype was seen just once. The chain couples TRBV2 to TRBJ1-5; D gene ambiguous. The CDR3 covers 12 residues. Trimming left V 3 bases short and J 14 bases short, with 14 bases between. Germline lookup yields CDR1 SNHLY and CDR2 FYNNEI. CDR3 DNA: TGTGCCAGCAGTGATACAGCGGCCGACGAGCATTTT. It translates to CASSDTAADEHF.

The V and J genes are TRBV20-1 and TRBJ2-3; 11 bases are a match to TRBD2. J was trimmed by 7 bases and V by 5 bases; bases with no gene match: 5. This CDR3 region has 13 residues. Germline V gives CDR1 DFQATT, CDR2 SNEGSKA (reference sequence). The CDR3, as DNA: TGCAGTGCTCGAGCTAGCGGGAGGTATACGCAGTATTTT. This gives the protein CSARASGRYTQYF.

This clonotype was seen at least ten times. V is TRBV2 and J is TRBJ2-7, with D uncertain. Germline V gene sequence: CDR1 SNHLY, CDR2 FYNNEI. The CDR3 has 14 amino acids. Trimming took 3 bases from V and 0 from J, leaving 9 bases between them. CDR3 region: CASSEFVSSYEQYF. Written as DNA, the CDR3 is TGTGCCAGCAGTGAGTTCGTTAGCTCCTACGAGCAGTACTTC.

The genes are TRBV5-1 and TRBJ2-2; D could derive from TRBD1 or TRBD2 (5 bases each). Germline V gene lookup returns CDR1 SGHRS and CDR2 YFSETQ. V lost 3 bases, J lost 7 bases, and 7 bases lay in between. The CDR3 is 12 amino acids. Here the CDR3 DNA reads TGCGCCAGCAGCTGGGACGGCGGGGAGCTGTTTTTT. Translated, it gives CASSWDGGELFF.

This clonotype was observed at least ten times. This chain links TRBV7-2 with TRBJ2-7; possibly TRBD1 for D (6 bases). Trimming stripped 5 bases from V and 0 bases from J, with 14 bases between. This CDR3 comprises 15 residues. Germline V lookup: CDR1 SGHTA, CDR2 FQGNSA. The CDR3: CASSPHRDTSYEQYF. The CDR3 DNA reads TGTGCCAGCAGCCCCCACCGGGACACCTCCTACGAGCAGTACTTC. Complete variable domain (other parts from reference TRBV7-2 and TRBJ2-7): GAGVSQSPSNKVTEKGKDVELRCDPISGHTALYWYRQSLGQGLEFLIYFQGNSAPDKSGLPSDRFSAERTGGSVSTLTIQRTQQEDSAVYLCASSPHRDTSYEQYFGPGTRLTVT.

This clonotype was detected many times. The chain joins TRBV10-1 to TRBJ2-3; 12 nucleotides line up with TRBD1. The J segment lost 4 bases and the V segment lost 3 bases, leaving 11 bases of the junction unmatched. The CDR3 length is 18 residues. Germline V gene lookup returns CDR1 WNHNN and CDR2 SYGVQD (reference sequence). CDR3 region: CASSDPGTGGFGADTQYF. The CDR3 coding sequence is TGCGCCAGCAGTGACCCCGGGACAGGGGGCTTCGGGGCAGATACGCAGTATTTT.

This chain joins TRBV6-2 or TRBV6-3 and TRBJ2-1, with D perhaps matching TRBD2 (6 bases). Trimming pared 6 bases from V and 0 bases from J, leaving 15 bases between. Germline assignment: CDR1 MNHEY and CDR2 SVGEGT. This CDR3 has 16 residues. The CDR3 DNA reads TGTGCCAGCAGGGGACCTGGGGGGTTCTCCTACAATGAGCAGTTCTTC. Amino acids: CASRGPGGFSYNEQFF.

Concerning this clonotype: A junction end diverges from the germline sequence, so it may reflect a read error. V and J are TRBV28 and TRBJ2-7; D not resolved. From germline, CDR1 is MDHEN and CDR2 SYDVKM. CDR3 length: 12 amino acids. The CDR3 reads CASSLRLYGQYF. In DNA, the CDR3 is TGTGCCAGCAGTTTACGGCTGTACGGGCAGTACTTC.

This clonotype was observed a few times. The chain couples TRBV5-8 to TRBJ2-7, with D uncertain. The V and J ends lost 0 bases and 9 bases respectively, with 13 bases between them. The CDR3 loop spans 13 amino acids. CDR1 is SGHTS and CDR2 is YDEGEE in the germline V gene. For the CDR3, the DNA is TGTGCCAGCAGCTTGGTCGGTTTCCGAGGGCAGTACTTC. As protein: CASSLVGFRGQYF.

This clonotype was seen once. This may come from a read error, since a much larger clone is one base off. The rearrangement links TRBV6-6 to TRBJ2-1; D is tentatively TRBD1 or TRBD2 (5 bases each). Trimming pared 5 bases from V and 5 bases from J, leaving 16 bases between. This CDR3 comprises 15 residues. The germline V gene has CDR1 MNHNY and CDR2 SVGAGI (reference sequence). CDR3: CASSHAGTGNNEQFF. The DNA of the CDR3 is TGTGCCAGCAGTCACGCAGGGACGGGTAACAATGAGCAGTTCTTC.